Given below is one TCR beta chain in context. This specimen belongs to a study of patients and donors after allogeneic stem cell transplantation. TCRdb fed the RT-PCR reads into MiXCR, producing one record per CDR3 protein. The sample holds about 90,000 distinct CDR3 sequences, about 44% seen once. V was cut by 5 bases and J by 11 bases, with 12 bases left in between. Germline CDR1 MNHEY, CDR2 SMNVEV (reference sequence). This CDR3 has 11 amino acids. Specimen: blood, either unsorted or a sorted T cell fraction (not recorded which). The chain recombines TRBV27 with TRBJ1-1; maybe TRBD1 (5 bases). This TCR derives from a human donor who was either an allogeneic HSCT recipient or a stem cell or donor lymphocyte infusion donor (not recorded which). It is not recorded whose cells these are; they may come from a transplant donor. The CDR3 DNA follows: TGTGCCAGCAGTGGGGGGGTATGGGCTTTCTTT. Its protein is CASSGGVWAFF.